This T cell receptor (beta chain) came from a study of T cell repertoires in cytomegalovirus infection. Study-wide background: Researchers turned to recently identified HLA-C-restricted CMV epitopes as well as well-studied HLA-B-restricted ones. The public TCR beta signatures pointed to both CMV infection and matching HLA type. Findings and limits, study-wide: The cumulative frequency of public TCR beta families distinguished individuals who carried CMV together with the relevant HLA. The response measured ex vivo was dominated by TCR beta clonotypes (HLA-C-restricted and CMV-specific).

Details on this clonotype: The antigen is undetermined. Given a much more abundant clone one base away, this may be a read error.

The CDR3 length is 14 residues. Germline V lookup: CDR1 SGHVS, CDR2 FNYEAQ. TCRdb re-derived calls from the reads in MiXCR, one entry per CDR3 protein. The sample has 65,000 to 85,000 distinct CDR3 sequences, around 30% seen once; the top ten hold roughly 65%. This chain connects TRBV7-6 to TRBJ2-3; 7 bases match TRBD1. Sequencing was performed on CD8+ T cells from cultured PBMCs, taken from culture after CMV antigen stimulation. This clonotype was sampled from a human donor in good health (CMV status not recorded). Some clones in this sample may be carry-over from other donors' samples. The CDR3 coding sequence is TGTGCCAGCAGCTGGACAGGTGGCACAAATACGCAGTATTTT. Translation: CASSWTGGTNTQYF.